This T cell receptor (beta chain) appears in the sequencing data of a study of cytomegalovirus exposure and HLA in healthy donors. General study results and limits: Listed as cytomegalovirus-associated were 170 or so TCR beta chains. A later analysis linked a missense variant in DCLRE1C to the trimming of TCR beta V and J genes.

Germline V lookup: CDR1 SGHTA, CDR2 FQGNSA. The CDR3 is 13 amino acids. V was pared by 6 bases and J by 6 bases, with 12 bases between. On this clone itself: Its cognate antigen is unknown.

The PCR was carried out with 60 Vbeta primers and 13 Jbeta primers. The assay was immunoSEQ multiplex PCR, and TCRdb's table has in-frame clones only and misses some. The sample gives some 200,000 clones, about four fifths of which show up once; approximately 0.098% is in the top ten. The chain links TRBV7-2 to TRBJ1-3; D unclear. The sequence was collected from a boy aged 2 to 9 in good health and CMV-seronegative. The sequencing sample was made of PBMCs. The CDR3 DNA reads as TGTGCCAGCAGTTTACCGTCCCTAAACACCATATATTTT. Amino acid sequence: CASSLPSLNTIYF.